This entry lists 17 T cell receptor beta chains sequenced from one sample in a study of siplizumab effects on memory and regulatory T cells. Only in-frame clones appear in the TCRdb table, and some are missing; sequencing was by immunoSEQ multiplex PCR. The data show about 56,000 clones, with around 97% seen just once and 1.1% held by the top ten. Specimen: naive CD8+ T cells sorted from blood. The source of these receptors is a human donor in good health.

This chain joins TRBV6-4 and TRBJ2-1; D not resolved. Germline CDR1 reads MRHNA; CDR2 reads SNTAGT. V was clipped by 7 bases and J by 2 bases, with 15 bases between them. CDR3 size: 15 residues. This chain's CDR3 is CASIRANVAYNEQFF. The CDR3 DNA follows: TGTGCCAGCATTCGGGCTAACGTGGCCTACAATGAGCAGTTCTTC.

The chain combines TRBV7-9 with TRBJ2-1; weak D call: TRBD1 (6 bases). CDR1 is SEHNR and CDR2 is FQNEAQ in the germline V gene (reference sequence). CDR3 length: 15 amino acids. Trimming cost V 1 base and J 7 bases, with 14 bases left between them. The CDR3 nucleotides read TGTGCCAGCAGCTTAGAGGGGGAGAGTGCGAATGAGCAGTTCTTC. As protein: CASSLEGESANEQFF.

This chain joins TRBV9 and TRBJ2-7, with a weak D call TRBD1 (5 bases). Deletions cut 3 bases from V and 5 bases from J, with 15 bases between. The CDR3 is made up of 14 amino acids. Germline V gene data show CDR1 as SGDLS and CDR2 as YYNGEE. The CDR3: CASSAAGNLDEQYF. The CDR3 coding sequence is TGTGCCAGCAGCGCAGCAGGGAATCTCGACGAGCAGTACTTC.

The gene calls are TRBV7-3 and TRBJ1-2; perhaps TRBD1 as D (6 bases). V lost 3 bases, J lost 8 bases, and 13 bases lay in between. The CDR3 has 13 residues. Germline loops: CDR1 SGHTA, CDR2 FQGTGA. CDR3 in DNA: TGTGCCAGCAGCTTCGCCGGGGGGCTCGGCTACACCTTC. Translated, it gives CASSFAGGLGYTF.

The rearrangement uses TRBV7-6 and TRBJ2-1; TRBD2 agrees at 10 bases. The CDR3 is 16 residues long. After removal of 1 base from V and 7 bases from J, the junction contained 7 bases not matched to a gene. Germline lookup yields CDR1 SGHVS and CDR2 FNYEAQ. The CDR3 DNA reads TGTGCCAGCAGCTTAGACACTAGCGGGAACCAAAATGAGCAGTTCTTC. Protein sequence: CASSLDTSGNQNEQFF.

The genes are TRBV29-1 and TRBJ1-2; 8 positions agree with TRBD1. CDR1 is SQVTM, CDR2 ANQGSEA, per germline. The CDR3 loop spans 13 amino acids. V trimming: 4 bases; J trimming: 1 base; junction bases outside the gene matches: 2. For the CDR3, the DNA is TGCAGCGTTGTGGACAGGGTTAACTATGGCTACACCTTC. Translating gives CSVVDRVNYGYTF.

DNA of the CDR3: TGTGCCACCAGCGCCTCCGACGCAGATACGCAGTATTTT. Residues: CATSASDADTQYF. The chain combines TRBV15 with TRBJ2-3; no clear D. Trimming stripped 5 bases from V and 4 bases from J, with 10 bases between. Looked up from germline, CDR1 is LNHNV and CDR2 is YYDKDF (reference sequence). This CDR3 region has 13 residues.

Only one count was recorded for this clone. The chain joins TRBV19 to TRBJ2-1, with no clear D. V lost 5 bases and J 5 bases, leaving 10 bases between the germline ends. The V gene's germline CDR1 is LNHDA and CDR2 SQIVND (reference sequence). The CDR3 totals 13 residues. CDR3 sequence: CASSPSDHNEQFF. The CDR3 DNA sequence: TGTGCCAGTAGTCCTTCGGATCACAATGAGCAGTTCTTC.

This chain uses TRBV5-5 with TRBJ2-7; TRBD1 is a possible D gene (6 bases). V lost 1 base to trimming and J lost 5 bases, with 13 bases between them. This CDR3 region has 14 residues. The germline gives CDR1 SGHKS, CDR2 YYEKEE (reference sequence). The CDR3 nucleotides read TGTGCCAGCAGCTTGATTCCAGGGGAACACGAGCAGTACTTC. This translates into CASSLIPGEHEQYF. The full variable domain, with the rest looked up from reference TRBV5-5 and TRBJ2-7, is DAGVTQSPTHLIKTRGQQVTLRCSPISGHKSVSWYQQVLGQGPQFIFQYYEKEERGRGNFPDRFSARQFPNYSSELNVNALLLGDSALYLCASSLIPGEHEQYFGPGTRLTVT.

The CDR3 DNA sequence: TGTGCCAGCAGCCCCTCGGACAGGGTGGTCCATGGCTACACCTTC. It is translated as CASSPSDRVVHGYTF. This sequence joins TRBV11-2 and TRBJ1-2, with 8 bases matching TRBD1. Germline V gene lookup returns CDR1 SGHAT and CDR2 FQNNGV. V lost 5 bases and J lost 6; bases outside the gene matches: 11. The CDR3 sequence is 15 residues long.

The chain links TRBV7-9 to TRBJ1-1; the D is unclear. This CDR3 spans 12 amino acids. V lost 3 bases to trimming and J lost 4 bases, with 6 bases between them. The germline CDR1 and CDR2 sequences are SEHNR and FQNEAQ (reference sequence). CDR3 DNA sequence: TGTGCCAGCAGCTTTAGGACCACTGAAGCTTTCTTT. This sequence encodes CASSFRTTEAFF.

Here the CDR3 DNA reads TGTGCCAGCTCACCCGGACTAGCGGGGTACAATGAGCAGTTCTTC. Its protein product is CASSPGLAGYNEQFF. The chain has TRBV18 and TRBJ2-1, with 12 bases lining up with TRBD2. CDR1 and CDR2 from the germline V gene are KGHSH and LQKENI. After removal of 3 bases from V and 4 bases from J, the junction contained 1 base not matched to a gene. CDR3 length: 15 residues.

The chain employs TRBV13 and TRBJ2-3; D may match TRBD1 or TRBD2 (5 bases each). V was trimmed by 0 bases and J by 1 base, leaving 14 bases between them. The CDR3 is made up of 17 amino acids. Germline loops: CDR1 PRHDT, CDR2 FYEKMQ (reference sequence). The DNA of the CDR3 is TGTGCCAGCAGCTTAGGAACTGGGCCGGGACGCACAGATACGCAGTATTTT. Its protein product is CASSLGTGPGRTDTQYF.

The chain employs TRBV15 and TRBJ2-7; D assignment may be TRBD1 or TRBD2 (5 bases each). The V end was cut by 0 bases, the J end by 1 base, with 13 bases between. The CDR3 covers 16 residues. CDR1 LNHNV and CDR2 YYDKDF come from the germline V gene (reference sequence). The CDR3 sequence: CATSRDRGARSYEQYF. The DNA for the CDR3 is TGTGCCACCAGCAGAGATCGAGGGGCTAGGTCCTACGAGCAGTACTTC.

The CDR3 DNA reads as TGTGCCAGCAGCAACCAACGAGGTGGACGGAGCTCCTACGAGCAGTACTTC. Protein product: CASSNQRGGRSSYEQYF. This chain connects TRBV21-1 to TRBJ2-7. TRBV21-1 is marked as a pseudogene. The CDR3 has 17 residues.

This clone has only one observation. This chain links TRBV7-9 with TRBJ2-3; D is unclear. The length of the CDR3 is 13 residues. Germline CDR1 SEHNR, CDR2 FQNEAQ (reference sequence). V lost 1 base and J lost 4, with 6 bases in between. The CDR3 spells CASSLGSADTQYF. As DNA, the CDR3 is TGTGCCAGCAGCTTAGGGAGCGCAGATACGCAGTATTTT.

This chain joins TRBV27 and TRBJ2-7; 7 bases fit TRBD2. The germline V gene encodes CDR1 MNHEY and CDR2 SMNVEV (reference sequence). The CDR3 contains 14 residues. V was clipped by 4 bases and J by 0 bases; unmatched bases: 3. This chain's CDR3 is CASSSLAHSYEQYF. DNA of the CDR3: TGTGCCAGCAGTTCACTAGCGCACTCCTACGAGCAGTACTTC.